This entry is about one T cell receptor beta chain. Antigen: not known. Sequencing used immunoSEQ version 4 in survey mode. Template was genomic DNA at 8 to 10 ng/uL, with up to about 1 ug used per sample. Sequencing used immunoSEQ multiplex PCR; TCRdb keeps in-frame clones, though not all of them. The sample lists about 40,000 clones; around 78% were seen once. The sample comes from a study of persistence of HIV-infected CD4 T cells. As for the study in general: CD4+ T cells responding to CMV or HIV-1 Gag were isolated. Donors had been on suppressive ART for a median of approximately eight years.

From germline, CDR1 is LNHDA and CDR2 SQIVND (reference sequence). The ends were cut back, 3 bases at V and 0 bases at J, with 12 bases in the middle. The CDR3 extends over 16 amino acids. The stimulus was an HIV-1 Gag 15-mer peptide pool, 0.85 to 1 ug/peptide/mL. Memory cells lacking CD40L and CD69 with high CD45RO were sorted. For at least 4 years, plasma HIV-1 RNA was undetectable (<50 copies/mL). The material was CD4+ T cells sorted from PBMCs after approximately 19-hour stimulation, obtained from a patient who received antiretroviral therapy. This clonotype was sampled from an adult man with HIV who was CMV-seropositive. The rearrangement uses TRBV19 and TRBJ1-3; D call uncertain. The chain's CDR3 is CASSIFAAFSGNTIYF. The CDR3 DNA is TGTGCCAGTAGTATTTTCGCAGCTTTCTCTGGAAACACCATATATTTT. The variable domain in full, with the rest retrieved from reference TRBV19 and TRBJ1-3, is DGGITQSPKYLFRKEGQNVTLSCEQNLNHDAMYWYRQDPGQGLRLIYYSQIVNDFQKGDIAEGYSVSREKKESFPLTVTSAQKNPTAFYLCASSIFAAFSGNTIYFGEGSWLTVV.